This T cell receptor (beta chain) was recorded in a study of blood T cells in healthy people across ages. This clonotype was detected ten times or more. As yet, its antigen is unknown. A junction boundary mismatches the germline segment, possibly from a read error. Combining a sample-barcoded 5' primer with a J-beta primer mix, a second PCR ran for roughly 7 to 11 cycles. Each of the samples gave a minimum of 2.5 million paired-end reads that contained CDR3. TCRdb processed the 5' RACE reads anew with MiXCR; each CDR3 protein has one entry. The table lists about 2 million distinct CDR3 sequences, about 50% of them singletons. The CDR3 is 15 amino acids. CDR1 LGHNA and CDR2 YSLEER come from the germline V gene. Every sample had a minimum of 6.5 million PBMCs isolated. Findings and limits, study-wide: Total diversity from one million sequenced T cells was likely underestimated.

Sequencing was carried out using blood. The TCR sequence derives from a woman aged 40 to 50 in good health. The chain uses TRBV4-3 and TRBJ2-1; 10 nucleotides line up with TRBD1. CDR3 in amino acids: CASSQDRGTYNEQFF. Written as DNA, the CDR3 is TGTGCCAGCAGCCAGGACAGGGGGACCTACAATGAGCAGTTCTTC.